This TCR beta chain was obtained from a study of blood T cell repertoires in COVID-19. Study background: Some COVID-19 samples were acute and others convalescent; all came from the United States, Italy and Spain.

The CDR3 length is 14 residues. Germline CDR1 reads WSHSY; CDR2 reads SAAADI. Trimming left V 7 bases short and J 6 bases short, with 18 bases between. Profiling relied on immunoSEQ multiplex PCR, and the TCRdb table lists in-frame clones only, not all of them. The sample shows about 220,000 clones, 82% of them seen only once. Study members were between about 18 and 100 years old and lived in 20 to 25 US regions. Grouping used clinical history reported by participants in a survey and questionnaire. This clone was recorded once. The sequence was obtained from a woman aged 55 to 70 who had recovered from COVID-19. The material sequenced was PBMCs or T cells enriched from blood (not recorded which). The chain couples TRBV10-2 to TRBJ1-1, with D perhaps TRBD1 (6 bases). This CDR3 reads CASIDNGSGAEAFF. CDR3 nucleotides: TGCGCCAGCATCGACAATGGGTCAGGGGCTGAAGCTTTCTTT.